A single sample gave rise to the 8 T cell receptor beta chains below, sequenced in a study of blood T cell repertoires in COVID-19. Generated by immunoSEQ multiplex PCR, the TCRdb table keeps only in-frame clones and is missing some. This table holds over 120,000 clones, about 80% found once. The sample was PBMCs or T cells enriched from blood (not recorded which). These receptors were taken from a woman in her forties or fifties who had recovered from COVID-19.

This clone is a singleton in its sample. The V call is TRBV12-3 or TRBV12-4, the J call TRBJ1-1, with D perhaps matching TRBD1 (6 bases). CDR3 length equals 11 residues. V was trimmed by 4 bases and J by 11 bases, leaving 11 bases between them. The CDR3 DNA is TGTGCCAGCAGTTCCAGGGGACCCGCTTTCTTT. Translated, it gives CASSSRGPAFF.

This clone was seen just once. V gene TRBV4-1 combines with J gene TRBJ1-5, with a weak D call TRBD1 (5 bases). The V gene lost 5 bases and the J gene lost 0 bases, with 11 bases spanning the gap. The CDR3 sequence is 15 residues long. Germline assignment: CDR1 MGHRA and CDR2 YSYEKL. DNA for the CDR3: TGCGCCAGCAGCATGGGGCGAGGTAGCAATCAGCCCCAGCATTTT. Its protein is CASSMGRGSNQPQHF.

The chain joins TRBV27 to TRBJ2-7; 7 bases agree with TRBD1. Germline loops: CDR1 MNHEY, CDR2 SMNVEV (reference sequence). CDR3 size: 15 residues. Trimming at V came to 5 bases and at J to 2 bases, leaving 9 bases not matched to a gene. CDR3 sequence (DNA): TGTGCCAGCAGTCCAACGACAGGGACCCCCTACGAGCAGTACTTC. Translation: CASSPTTGTPYEQYF.

The chain carries TRBV7-9 and TRBJ1-2, with a possible D match to TRBD1 (6 bases). The CDR3 consists of 15 residues. CDR1 and CDR2 (germline): SEHNR, FQNEAQ (reference sequence). V was clipped by 1 base and J by 2 bases, with 11 bases between them. CDR3 in amino acids: CASSLGTALNYGYTF. The CDR3 nucleotides read TGTGCCAGCAGCTTAGGGACAGCTCTAAACTATGGCTACACCTTC.

The rearrangement links TRBV5-1 to TRBJ1-2; 8 nucleotides align to TRBD1. V dropped 6 bases and J dropped 6; count of bases not matched to a gene: 13. The CDR3 length is 15 residues. CDR1 and CDR2 from the germline V gene are SGHRS and YFSETQ. The CDR3 DNA follows: TGCGCCAGCACCACGACAGGGGCCTTCTTGGATGGCTACACCTTC. This sequence encodes CASTTTGAFLDGYTF.

This clone was detected only a few times. This chain links TRBV28 with TRBJ1-2, with a possible D match to TRBD1 (5 bases). The CDR3 contains 13 residues. Trimming shortened V by 7 bases and J by 4 bases, and 13 bases separated the two germline ends. The germline V gene has CDR1 MDHEN and CDR2 SYDVKM. The CDR3 DNA sequence: TGTGCCAGCAAACGCCAGGGCTCCTATGGCTACACCTTC. Amino acid sequence: CASKRQGSYGYTF.

The chain combines TRBV3-1 (or the pseudogene TRBV3-2) with TRBJ2-1; D is possibly TRBD2 (6 bases). Trimming removed 4 bases at V and 4 bases at J, with 17 bases between. CDR3 length: 16 amino acids. Germline V gives CDR1 LGHDT, CDR2 YNNKEL (reference sequence). The CDR3 region has the DNA TGTGCCAGCAGCCCCTGGGACTTCCGAGGATACAATGAGCAGTTCTTC. This gives the protein CASSPWDFRGYNEQFF.

The gene calls are TRBV28 and TRBJ2-7; D is perhaps TRBD2 (6 bases). The CDR3 is 15 amino acids. Germline CDR1 and CDR2: MDHEN and SYDVKM. V was clipped by 4 bases and J by 5 bases, with 18 bases between them. CDR3 DNA sequence: TGTGCCAGCAGTTCCCCCGGGACCCCGGGGGACGAGCAGTACGTC. Translated: CASSSPGTPGDEQYV.